These T cell receptor beta chains were read from a single sample in a study of immune cell composition in non-small cell lung cancer. Only in-frame clones appear in the TCRdb table, and some are missing; sequencing was by immunoSEQ multiplex PCR. The table shows some 6,600 clones, with just under 80% occurring only once. Input material: lung tumor tissue. These receptors were collected from a human donor with non-small cell lung cancer. Each CDR3 is given with its conserved first and last residue. Each record gives: CDR3 protein, CDR3 DNA, J gene, clone size, V gene, D gene. A D gene is named only where the DNA matches it firmly. A row's size may be missing; if present it is once, few, many or a size class.

CDR3 protein: CASSLTTESSYEQYF
CDR3 DNA: TGTGCCAGCAGCCTAACCACAGAGAGCTCCTACGAGCAGTACTTC
J gene: TRBJ2-7
clone size: NA
V gene: TRBV11-2
D gene: NA

CDR3 protein: CASSLETPSTGELFF
CDR3 DNA: TGCGCCAGCAGCTTGGAGACACCTTCCACCGGGGAGCTGTTTTTT
J gene: TRBJ2-2
clone size: NA
V gene: TRBV5-1
D gene: NA

CDR3 protein: CASSPQRRNTIYF
CDR3 DNA: TGTGCCAGCAGCCCCCAGAGGCGAAACACCATATATTTT
J gene: TRBJ1-3
clone size: once
V gene: TRBV11-1
D gene: NA

CDR3 protein: CASSQDLGGANTEAFF
CDR3 DNA: TGCGCCAGCAGCCAAGACCTAGGGGGCGCGAACACTGAAGCTTTCTTT
J gene: TRBJ1-1
clone size: NA
V gene: TRBV4-1
D gene: TRBD1

CDR3 protein: CASRGELAKNIQYF
CDR3 DNA: TGTGCCAGCAGAGGGGAACTAGCCAAAAACATTCAGTACTTC
J gene: TRBJ2-4
clone size: NA
V gene: TRBV27
D gene: NA

CDR3 protein: CASSFTTGGELFF
CDR3 DNA: TGTGCCAGCAGTTTTACGACTGGCGGGGAGCTGTTTTTT
J gene: TRBJ2-2
clone size: NA
V gene: TRBV7-9
D gene: NA

CDR3 protein: CASSLLAGGNEQFF
CDR3 DNA: TGTGCCAGCAGCTTATTGGCGGGAGGGAATGAGCAGTTCTTC
J gene: TRBJ2-1
clone size: NA
V gene: TRBV5-4
D gene: TRBD2

CDR3 protein: CASSPAGTGGYEQYF
CDR3 DNA: TGTGCCAGCAGCCCCGCCGGGACAGGGGGCTACGAGCAGTACTTC
J gene: TRBJ2-7
clone size: NA
V gene: TRBV9
D gene: TRBD1

CDR3 protein: CASSQAWGDLYGYTF
CDR3 DNA: TGCGCCAGCAGCCAAGCGTGGGGGGACCTCTATGGCTACACCTTC
J gene: TRBJ1-2
clone size: NA
V gene: TRBV4-1
D gene: NA

CDR3 protein: CASSLAAGRYEQYF
CDR3 DNA: TGTGCCAGCAGCTTGGCAGCGGGAAGGTACGAGCAGTACTTC
J gene: TRBJ2-7
clone size: once
V gene: TRBV5-5
D gene: TRBD2

CDR3 protein: CASSPTTGSLLNYGYTF
CDR3 DNA: TGTGCCAGCAGCCCCACGACAGGTTCCTTACTAAACTATGGCTACACCTTC
J gene: TRBJ1-2
clone size: NA
V gene: TRBV7-6
D gene: NA

CDR3 protein: CASSPLERGGGAYEQYF
CDR3 DNA: TGCGCCAGCAGCCCCCTCGAGCGGGGGGGCGGGGCCTACGAGCAGTACTTC
J gene: TRBJ2-7
clone size: NA
V gene: TRBV5-1
D gene: TRBD2

CDR3 protein: CSFGGGTYNEQFF
CDR3 DNA: TGCAGCTTCGGCGGGGGAACGTACAATGAGCAGTTCTTC
J gene: TRBJ2-1
clone size: NA
V gene: TRBV29-1
D gene: TRBD2

CDR3 protein: CASKSGQTANTGELFF
CDR3 DNA: TGCGCCAGCAAGTCGGGACAGACAGCGAACACCGGGGAGCTGTTTTTT
J gene: TRBJ2-2
clone size: NA
V gene: TRBV5-1
D gene: TRBD1

CDR3 protein: CASSSGDRGEFF
CDR3 DNA: TGTGCCAGCAGTTCCGGGGACAGGGGGGAGTTCTTC
J gene: TRBJ2-1
clone size: NA
V gene: TRBV6-6
D gene: TRBD1

CDR3 protein: CASSVRSFLSIDTQYF
CDR3 DNA: TGTGCCAGCAGTGTCCGCTCGTTTTTGAGTATAGATACGCAGTATTTT
J gene: TRBJ2-3
clone size: NA
V gene: TRBV2
D gene: NA

CDR3 protein: CASSKVFLGGRGFDTQYF
CDR3 DNA: TGTGCCAGCAGCAAAGTTTTCTTGGGCGGGAGGGGGTTCGATACGCAGTATTTT
J gene: TRBJ2-3
clone size: once
V gene: TRBV21-1
D gene: NA

CDR3 protein: CASTAGQGSTEAFF
CDR3 DNA: TGCGCCAGCACCGCAGGTCAGGGGTCCACTGAAGCTTTCTTT
J gene: TRBJ1-1
clone size: NA
V gene: TRBV5-1
D gene: NA

CDR3 protein: CASTRPGLYEQFF
CDR3 DNA: TGTGCCAGTACCCGACCGGGATTGTATGAGCAGTTCTTC
J gene: TRBJ2-1
clone size: NA
V gene: TRBV19
D gene: NA

CDR3 protein: CASSTGLAIGETEQFF
CDR3 DNA: TGTGCCAGCAGCACCGGACTAGCGATAGGTGAGACAGAGCAGTTCTTC
J gene: TRBJ2-1
clone size: NA
V gene: TRBV7-9
D gene: TRBD2

CDR3 protein: CASSVAPGQTGTEAFF
CDR3 DNA: TGTGCCAGCAGCGTAGCCCCTGGACAGACGGGCACTGAAGCTTTCTTT
J gene: TRBJ1-1
clone size: few
V gene: TRBV9
D gene: NA

CDR3 protein: CASSIGAGGPGEQYF
CDR3 DNA: TGTGCCAGTAGTATAGGCGCGGGGGGGCCCGGCGAGCAGTACTTC
J gene: TRBJ2-7
clone size: NA
V gene: TRBV19
D gene: TRBD2

CDR3 protein: CASRQATSLRETQYF
CDR3 DNA: TGTGCCAGCAGGCAAGCGACTAGTTTGAGAGAGACCCAGTACTTC
J gene: TRBJ2-5
clone size: medium-sized
V gene: TRBV13
D gene: NA

CDR3 protein: CAISESRSGGTTGELFF
CDR3 DNA: TGTGCCATCAGTGAGTCGAGGAGCGGGGGGACCACCGGGGAGCTGTTTTTT
J gene: TRBJ2-2
clone size: once
V gene: TRBV10-3
D gene: TRBD2

CDR3 protein: CAISATSEPDTQYF
CDR3 DNA: TGTGCCATCAGTGCGACTAGCGAACCAGATACGCAGTATTTT
J gene: TRBJ2-3
clone size: once
V gene: TRBV10-3
D gene: TRBD2

CDR3 protein: CASSPLTGGNQPQHF
CDR3 DNA: TGTGCCAGTAGCCCCCTGACAGGGGGCAATCAGCCCCAGCATTTT
J gene: TRBJ1-5
clone size: NA
V gene: TRBV19
D gene: TRBD1

CDR3 protein: CASSQESGAGANVLTF
CDR3 DNA: TGTGCCAGCAGCCAAGAATCGGGTGCTGGGGCCAACGTCCTGACTTTC
J gene: TRBJ2-6
clone size: NA
V gene: TRBV4-2
D gene: NA

CDR3 protein: CASRRSGDRPDTQYF
CDR3 DNA: TGTGCCAGCAGACGGAGTGGGGACAGGCCAGATACGCAGTATTTT
J gene: TRBJ2-3
clone size: NA
V gene: TRBV6-5
D gene: TRBD1

CDR3 protein: CASSDPGHEETQYF
CDR3 DNA: TGTGCCAGCAGTGACCCGGGACATGAGGAGACCCAGTACTTC
J gene: TRBJ2-5
clone size: NA
V gene: TRBV6-1
D gene: NA

CDR3 protein: CASRKTGAREWAEAFF
CDR3 DNA: TGTGCCAGCAGAAAGACAGGGGCTCGGGAGTGGGCTGAAGCTTTCTTT
J gene: TRBJ1-1
clone size: once
V gene: TRBV7-2
D gene: TRBD1

CDR3 protein: CASKAGGRETQYF
CDR3 DNA: TGTGCCAGCAAGGCGGGGGGAAGGGAGACCCAGTACTTC
J gene: TRBJ2-5
clone size: NA
V gene: TRBV27
D gene: TRBD2

CDR3 protein: CAWSGAGTAGQFF
CDR3 DNA: TGTGCCTGGAGTGGGGCGGGGACGGCGGGGCAGTTCTTC
J gene: TRBJ2-1
clone size: once
V gene: TRBV30
D gene: NA

CDR3 protein: CASSYSTRAYEQYF
CDR3 DNA: TGTGCCAGCAGTTACTCGACTAGGGCCTACGAGCAGTACTTC
J gene: TRBJ2-7
clone size: NA
V gene: TRBV6-6
D gene: NA

CDR3 protein: CASSFLTGIHEQYF
CDR3 DNA: TGTGCCAGCAGTTTCCTGACAGGGATCCACGAGCAGTACTTC
J gene: TRBJ2-7
clone size: few
V gene: TRBV6-5
D gene: TRBD1

CDR3 protein: CSVEDSYRTSGRSGYNEQFF
CDR3 DNA: TGCAGCGTTGAAGATTCTTACCGGACTAGCGGGAGGTCCGGCTACAATGAGCAGTTCTTC
J gene: TRBJ2-1
clone size: NA
V gene: TRBV29-1
D gene: TRBD2

CDR3 protein: CAISAQPRGQGNEKLFF
CDR3 DNA: TGTGCCATCAGTGCCCAACCCAGGGGACAAGGAAATGAAAAACTGTTTTTT
J gene: TRBJ1-4
clone size: few
V gene: TRBV10-3
D gene: NA

CDR3 protein: CASSPLGGGAGFGQFF
CDR3 DNA: TGTGCCAGCAGCCCACTGGGCGGGGGGGCCGGCTTTGGGCAGTTCTTC
J gene: TRBJ2-1
clone size: once
V gene: TRBV5-5
D gene: TRBD2

CDR3 protein: CASGLTSQGPLNYGYTF
CDR3 DNA: TGTGCTAGTGGTTTGACCAGTCAGGGCCCCCTAAACTATGGCTACACCTTC
J gene: TRBJ1-2
clone size: NA
V gene: TRBV12-5
D gene: NA

CDR3 protein: CASSLDRVPNGYTF
CDR3 DNA: TGTGCCAGCAGCTTGGACAGGGTTCCTAATGGCTACACCTTC
J gene: TRBJ1-2
clone size: NA
V gene: TRBV5-6
D gene: NA

CDR3 protein: CASSLGLREDEQYF
CDR3 DNA: TGTGCCAGCAGCTTGGGACTAAGGGAGGACGAGCAGTACTTC
J gene: TRBJ2-7
clone size: NA
V gene: TRBV5-4
D gene: NA

CDR3 protein: CASSQDRDYEQYF
CDR3 DNA: TGCGCCAGCAGCCAGGACAGGGACTACGAGCAGTACTTC
J gene: TRBJ2-7
clone size: NA
V gene: TRBV4-3
D gene: TRBD1

CDR3 protein: CASIWDRVDTGELFF
CDR3 DNA: TGTGCCAGCATCTGGGACAGGGTGGACACCGGGGAGCTGTTTTTT
J gene: TRBJ2-2
clone size: NA
V gene: TRBV6-4
D gene: TRBD1

CDR3 protein: CASMSAGTGTYEQYF
CDR3 DNA: TGTGCCAGCATGAGCGCCGGGACAGGGACGTACGAGCAGTACTTC
J gene: TRBJ2-7
clone size: NA
V gene: TRBV6-1
D gene: TRBD1

CDR3 protein: CASSSRGFETQYF
CDR3 DNA: TGTGCCAGCAGCTCGCGAGGGTTCGAGACCCAGTACTTC
J gene: TRBJ2-5
clone size: NA
V gene: TRBV11-2
D gene: NA

CDR3 protein: CASSLVVPRTGELFF
CDR3 DNA: TGTGCCAGCAGCTTAGTTGTGCCGCGCACCGGGGAGCTGTTTTTT
J gene: TRBJ2-2
clone size: NA
V gene: TRBV7-9
D gene: NA

CDR3 protein: CASSRRDRGTDTQYF
CDR3 DNA: TGTGCCAGCAGCCGACGGGACAGGGGGACAGATACGCAGTATTTT
J gene: TRBJ2-3
clone size: NA
V gene: TRBV5-4
D gene: TRBD1

CDR3 protein: CASSQGNRGSETQYF
CDR3 DNA: TGTGCCAGCAGCCAAGGCAACAGGGGGTCGGAGACCCAGTACTTC
J gene: TRBJ2-5
clone size: NA
V gene: TRBV4-2
D gene: TRBD1

CDR3 protein: CASSLGRASPYGYTF
CDR3 DNA: TGTGCCAGCAGTTTAGGGAGGGCCAGCCCCTATGGCTACACCTTC
J gene: TRBJ1-2
clone size: NA
V gene: TRBV27
D gene: NA